This is a list of T cell receptor beta chains from one sample in a study of T cell responses to AZD1222 COVID-19 vaccine. Some clones are missing from TCRdb's copy, which holds only in-frame ones; the method was immunoSEQ multiplex PCR. The table shows 90,000 to 100,000 clones, with around nine tenths occurring only once. The sample here was peripheral blood, taken on day 0 of AZD1222 vaccination. These receptors all come from an adult in good health. The CDR3 runs from the conserved cysteine through the conserved F or W. The order of the fields is V gene, D gene, J gene, clone size, CDR3 DNA, CDR3 protein. The D gene is left open where the match is weak. The size field is filled for only some rows; it gives once, few, many or a size class.

V: TRBV20-1; D: NA; J: TRBJ1-6; size: NA; DNA: TGCAGTGCTAGTGGGAGTACCGGGACTGGTTTCTTGTCCCTCCACTTT; CDR3: CSASGSTGTGFLSLHF
V: TRBV7-2; D: NA; J: TRBJ1-3; size: NA; DNA: TGTGCCAGCAGCTTAGAGGGTTTAGGGAACACCATATATTTT; CDR3: CASSLEGLGNTIYF
V: TRBV2; D: NA; J: TRBJ2-5; size: NA; DNA: TGTGCCAGCAGTGGGGGGCCGGGGGAGACCCAGTACTTC; CDR3: CASSGGPGETQYF
V: TRBV5-4; D: TRBD1; J: TRBJ2-7; size: NA; DNA: TGTGCCAGTAAGGGGACAGGCGAGCAGTACTTC; CDR3: CASKGTGEQYF
V: TRBV11-1; D: NA; J: TRBJ2-3; size: NA; DNA: TGTGCCAGCAGCTCCCGACAGGTTAGCACAGATACGCAGTATTTT; CDR3: CASSSRQVSTDTQYF
V: TRBV19; D: TRBD1; J: TRBJ1-2; size: NA; DNA: TGTGCCAGTACCGTGAGGGGGCGCGACTATGGCTACACCTTC; CDR3: CASTVRGRDYGYTF
V: TRBV6-5; D: NA; J: TRBJ2-1; size: NA; DNA: TGTGCCAGCACGGCGGGTAACTACAATGAGCAGTTCTTC; CDR3: CASTAGNYNEQFF
V: TRBV7-6; D: NA; J: TRBJ2-1; size: NA; DNA: TGTGCCAGCAGCCTAAATTTAGACGGGAGTATGGATGAGCAGTTCTTC; CDR3: CASSLNLDGSMDEQFF
V: TRBV7-2; D: NA; J: TRBJ1-2; size: NA; DNA: TGTGCCAGCAGCTCCAATCAGGCGGGCTACACCTTC; CDR3: CASSSNQAGYTF
V: TRBV24-1; D: NA; J: TRBJ2-2; size: NA; DNA: TGTGCCACCAGCGCTTTCGGGGAGCTGTTTTTT; CDR3: CATSAFGELFF
V: TRBV4-2; D: NA; J: TRBJ1-3; size: NA; DNA: TGTGCCAGCAGCCAAGAGGCAGGCGCCCGTGGAAACACCATATATTTT; CDR3: CASSQEAGARGNTIYF
V: TRBV30; D: NA; J: TRBJ1-4; size: NA; DNA: TGTGCCTGGAGTGGGAGCCTGGGGACTAATGAAAAACTGTTTTTT; CDR3: CAWSGSLGTNEKLFF
V: TRBV12-3/TRBV12-4; D: NA; J: TRBJ2-1; size: NA; DNA: TGTGCCAGCAGTTTGAGGACCAATGAGCAGTTCTTC; CDR3: CASSLRTNEQFF
V: TRBV19; D: TRBD1; J: TRBJ2-1; size: NA; DNA: TGTGCCAGTAATCCTTGGACAGGGTACAATGAGCAGTTCTTC; CDR3: CASNPWTGYNEQFF
V: TRBV15; D: NA; J: TRBJ1-2; size: NA; DNA: TGTGCCACCAGCAGGGGACATATCGCGAGGGGTCCTAACTATGGCTACACCTTC; CDR3: CATSRGHIARGPNYGYTF
V: TRBV14; D: NA; J: TRBJ2-3; size: once; DNA: TGTGCCAGCAGCCAAGTCTGGCAGGGCGACGGCACAGATACGCAGTATTTT; CDR3: CASSQVWQGDGTDTQYF
V: TRBV27; D: NA; J: TRBJ1-6; size: NA; DNA: TGTGCCAGCAGTTCTCGGGGGGCGAGTTCACCCCTCCACTTT; CDR3: CASSSRGASSPLHF
V: TRBV29-1; D: NA; J: TRBJ2-1; size: NA; DNA: TGCAGCGTCCCCACTCCGGACTCTTACAATGAGCAGTTCTTC; CDR3: CSVPTPDSYNEQFF
V: TRBV4-3; D: NA; J: TRBJ1-3; size: NA; DNA: TGCGCCAGCAGCCAAGGGACAGAAGGCTCTGGAAACACCATATATTTT; CDR3: CASSQGTEGSGNTIYF
V: TRBV2; D: NA; J: TRBJ2-3; size: NA; DNA: TGTGCCAGAGGAGGCAGGAGCACTTATACGCAGTATTTT; CDR3: CARGGRSTYTQYF
V: TRBV7-2; D: TRBD2; J: TRBJ2-1; size: NA; DNA: TGTGCCAGCAGCCGGACTAGCGGGGGGGTATACAATGAGCAGTTCTTC; CDR3: CASSRTSGGVYNEQFF
V: TRBV21-1; D: NA; J: TRBJ2-5; size: few; DNA: TGTGCCAGCACTCGATATAGCGGGGGGGAAGAGACCCAGTACTTC; CDR3: CASTRYSGGEETQYF
V: TRBV7-2; D: TRBD1; J: TRBJ1-2; size: NA; DNA: TGTGCCAGCAGCTCGGAACAGGGGAACTATGGCTACACCTTC; CDR3: CASSSEQGNYGYTF
V: TRBV19; D: TRBD1; J: TRBJ1-3; size: NA; DNA: TGTGCCAGCGGCGAAGGGGGCACTGGAAACACCATATATTTT; CDR3: CASGEGGTGNTIYF
V: TRBV5-4; D: NA; J: TRBJ2-7; size: few; DNA: TGTGCCAGCTCGACCGTAGGGGGCGAGCAGTACTTC; CDR3: CASSTVGGEQYF
V: TRBV6-5; D: TRBD1; J: TRBJ1-2; size: NA; DNA: TGTGCCAGCAGACAGGGGTCCTATGGCTACACCTTC; CDR3: CASRQGSYGYTF
V: TRBV4-1; D: NA; J: TRBJ1-2; size: NA; DNA: TGCGCCAGCAGCCCAGGGCTTGGCTACACCTTC; CDR3: CASSPGLGYTF
V: TRBV19; D: TRBD1; J: TRBJ1-6; size: NA; DNA: TGTGCCAGTAGGCGCCGGGACAGAGATAATTCACCCCTCCACTTT; CDR3: CASRRRDRDNSPLHF
V: TRBV5-1; D: TRBD1; J: TRBJ2-1; size: NA; DNA: TGCGCCAGCAGCCCGGGACAGGGGCGGGATGAGCAGTTCTTC; CDR3: CASSPGQGRDEQFF
V: TRBV5-4; D: TRBD2; J: TRBJ2-1; size: NA; DNA: TGTGCCAGCAGCTTGGGTGGCGGGGGGCAGAGTGAGCAGTTCTTC; CDR3: CASSLGGGGQSEQFF
V: TRBV30; D: TRBD1; J: TRBJ1-5; size: NA; DNA: TGTGCCTGGAGTGTGCAGGGGGGGCAGCCCCAGCATTTT; CDR3: CAWSVQGGQPQHF
V: TRBV5-1; D: NA; J: TRBJ1-6; size: NA; DNA: TGTGCCAGCAGCTTGGGAGGAGGCTCCTATAATTCACCCCTCCACTTT; CDR3: CASSLGGGSYNSPLHF
V: TRBV4-1; D: TRBD2; J: TRBJ2-3; size: NA; DNA: TGCGCCAGCAGCACAGCGGGAGTCACAGATACGCAGTATTTT; CDR3: CASSTAGVTDTQYF
V: TRBV11-3; D: NA; J: TRBJ2-1; size: NA; DNA: TGTGCCAGCAGCTTTAGTTTCGGAACAGGGTCAGACAATGAGCAGTTCTTC; CDR3: CASSFSFGTGSDNEQFF
V: TRBV6-2/TRBV6-3; D: NA; J: TRBJ2-7; size: NA; DNA: TGTGCCAGCAGTTGGGGCCGCGGCGGCGAGCAGTACTTC; CDR3: CASSWGRGGEQYF
V: TRBV7-6; D: NA; J: TRBJ1-4; size: NA; DNA: TGTGCCAGCAGCCTCGCCGGGGGGTTTAGCGCTGAAAAACTGTTTTTT; CDR3: CASSLAGGFSAEKLFF
V: TRBV12-3/TRBV12-4; D: NA; J: TRBJ2-3; size: once; DNA: TGTGCCAGCAGTTTACGGGGTTCAGATACGCAGTATTTT; CDR3: CASSLRGSDTQYF
V: TRBV10-3; D: TRBD1; J: TRBJ1-1; size: NA; DNA: TGTGCCATCAGTCAAACAGGGGAGGGCACTGAAGCTTTCTTT; CDR3: CAISQTGEGTEAFF
V: TRBV19; D: NA; J: TRBJ1-5; size: once; DNA: TGTGCCAGTAGTACCACAGGTAGCAATCAGCCCCAGCATTTT; CDR3: CASSTTGSNQPQHF
V: TRBV6-5; D: NA; J: TRBJ2-2; size: once; DNA: TGTGCCAGCAGTTACCGTGGATACACCGGGGAGCTGTTTTTT; CDR3: CASSYRGYTGELFF
V: TRBV7-6; D: NA; J: TRBJ1-1; size: NA; DNA: TGTGCCAGCAGCCCCGGACAGAGTGTTGAAGCTTTCTTT; CDR3: CASSPGQSVEAFF
V: TRBV25-1; D: NA; J: TRBJ1-2; size: NA; DNA: TGTGCCAGCAGTGCCAAGGCGGCCGGGAGCGGCTACACCTTC; CDR3: CASSAKAAGSGYTF
V: TRBV9; D: NA; J: TRBJ1-2; size: NA; DNA: TGTGCCAGCAGCCACCCGGGTGATGCTAACTATGGCTACACCTTC; CDR3: CASSHPGDANYGYTF
V: TRBV18; D: TRBD2; J: TRBJ2-5; size: NA; DNA: TGTGCCAGCTCACGGCTAGCGGAAGAGACCCAGTACTTC; CDR3: CASSRLAEETQYF
V: TRBV5-4; D: NA; J: TRBJ1-6; size: few; DNA: TGTGCCAGCAGCTCGCAAACAGGGAAGAATTCACCCCTCCACTTT; CDR3: CASSSQTGKNSPLHF
V: TRBV7-2; D: NA; J: TRBJ2-5; size: NA; DNA: TGTGCCAGCAGCCCGACACCGAGGGAGACCCAGTACTTC; CDR3: CASSPTPRETQYF
V: TRBV5-6; D: NA; J: TRBJ2-7; size: once; DNA: TGTGCCAGCAGCTATCCGGGGGGCGGGCTGGTTCAAGGTGACGAGCAGTACTTC; CDR3: CASSYPGGGLVQGDEQYF
V: TRBV18; D: TRBD1; J: TRBJ1-3; size: NA; DNA: TGTGCCAGCTCAACGACAGGGTTGCACACCATATATTTT; CDR3: CASSTTGLHTIYF
V: TRBV9; D: NA; J: TRBJ2-2; size: once; DNA: TGTGCCAGCAGCGTAGGGACAGCCAGCCCCACCGGGGAGCTGTTTTTT; CDR3: CASSVGTASPTGELFF
V: TRBV19; D: NA; J: TRBJ1-1; size: NA; DNA: TGTGCCAGTAGTGGGCCCAGGGTTGGGACTGAAGCTTTCTTT; CDR3: CASSGPRVGTEAFF
V: TRBV6-5; D: TRBD1; J: TRBJ2-7; size: NA; DNA: TGTGCCAGCAGCCACGCCGGGACAGCCCACGAGCAGTACTTC; CDR3: CASSHAGTAHEQYF
V: TRBV7-6; D: NA; J: TRBJ2-7; size: few; DNA: TGTGCCAGCAGCCCCTCGACGGGCTCCTACGAGCAGTACTTC; CDR3: CASSPSTGSYEQYF